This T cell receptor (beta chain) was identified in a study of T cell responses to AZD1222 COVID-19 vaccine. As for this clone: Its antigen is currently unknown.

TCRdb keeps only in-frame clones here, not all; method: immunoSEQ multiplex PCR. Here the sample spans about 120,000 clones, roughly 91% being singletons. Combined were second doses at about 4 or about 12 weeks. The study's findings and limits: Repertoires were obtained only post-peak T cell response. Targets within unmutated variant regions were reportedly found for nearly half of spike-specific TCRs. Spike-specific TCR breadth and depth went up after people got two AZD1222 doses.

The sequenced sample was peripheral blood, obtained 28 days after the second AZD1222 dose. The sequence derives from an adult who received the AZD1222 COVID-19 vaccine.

The CDR3, as DNA: TGTGCCAGCAGTTTAGGACTCTCCTACGAGCAGTACTTC. This codes for CASSLGLSYEQYF. The genes are TRBV12-3 or TRBV12-4 and TRBJ2-7; D call uncertain. The CDR3 runs 13 residues. Trimming pared 1 base from V and 0 bases from J, leaving 4 bases between.